This passage covers 2 T cell receptor beta chains from one sample sequenced in a study of shared clonotypes between healthy human individuals. The method was immunoSEQ multiplex PCR; TCRdb's version includes in-frame clones alone and lacks a portion of them. The table has about 1,500,000 clones, 96% seen once. Sequenced: naive CD4+ T cells sorted from blood. Subset noted: CD45RA+ positively selected. These receptors were taken from a man aged 30 to 39 in good health.

The CDR3 region is CASRIGMGHRYRDTEAFF. The CDR3 DNA reads TGTGCCAGCAGGATTGGGATGGGGCATCGGTATCGGGACACTGAAGCTTTCTTT. V is TRBV2 and J is TRBJ1-1; TRBD1 might be the D (5 bases). Germline CDR1 reads SNHLY; CDR2 reads FYNNEI. This CDR3 is 18 amino acids long. V was shortened by 6 bases and J by 3 bases, with 26 bases between the two germline ends.

The chain couples TRBV10-2 to TRBJ2-7; 10 positions agree with TRBD2. The germline gives CDR1 WSHSY, CDR2 SAAADI. V was pared by 6 bases and J by 6 bases, with 11 bases of the junction left unmatched. The CDR3 sequence is 15 residues long. The CDR3 DNA reads as TGCGCCAGCAGGGACGTGGTTAGCGGGAGGATCGAGCAGTACTTC. The encoded protein is CASRDVVSGRIEQYF.